One and the same sample provided the 9 T cell receptor beta chains below, sequenced in a study of T cell responses to AZD1222 COVID-19 vaccine. The assay was immunoSEQ multiplex PCR, and TCRdb's table has in-frame clones only and misses some. The data hold approximately 210,000 clones, with roughly 94% observed a single time. The specimen comprised peripheral blood, sampled 28 days after the second dose of the MenACWY control vaccine. These receptors were collected from an adult who received the MenACWY meningococcal vaccine as a control.

This chain uses TRBV14 with TRBJ2-3, with D tentatively TRBD2 (6 bases). Germline lookup yields CDR1 SGHDN and CDR2 FVKESK. Between the trimmed V and J ends, which lost 2 bases and 2 bases, there was a span of 20 bases. This CDR3 is built from 18 residues. CDR3 in DNA: TGTGCCAGCAGCCAATTCGGTTTCGGGCGGGAACCCACAGATACGCAGTATTTT. Its protein product is CASSQFGFGREPTDTQYF.

This chain's CDR3 is CASSQDMSGKLYTIYF. The CDR3, as DNA: TGCGCCAGCAGCCAAGATATGTCGGGGAAACTATACACCATATATTTT. The rearrangement links TRBV4-1 to TRBJ1-3; D is ambiguous. From germline, CDR1 is MGHRA and CDR2 YSYEKL. Deletions cut 0 bases from V and 8 bases from J, with 17 bases between. The CDR3 totals 16 residues.

The CDR3, as DNA: TGTGCCAGTAGTATAGTGGCAGGGAACTATGGCTACACCTTC. Protein sequence: CASSIVAGNYGYTF. The chain links TRBV19 to TRBJ1-2, with a tentative D call TRBD1 (5 bases). Germline values: CDR1 LNHDA, CDR2 SQIVND (reference sequence). Trimming removed 1 base at V and 2 bases at J, with 8 bases between. The CDR3 is made up of 14 amino acids.

V is TRBV28 and J is TRBJ1-4; 8 positions agree with TRBD1. With 3 bases clipped from V and 7 bases from J, the junction kept 4 bases outside the gene matches. The CDR3 sequence is 14 residues long. The germline gives CDR1 MDHEN, CDR2 SYDVKM. CDR3 nucleotides: TGTGCCAGCAGTTTCTCCGACAGGGGTGAAAAACTGTTTTTT. As protein: CASSFSDRGEKLFF. The full variable domain, in which reference TRBV28 and TRBJ1-4 provide the parts outside the CDR3, is DVKVTQSSRYLVKRTGEKVFLECVQDMDHENMFWYRQDPGLGLRLIYFSYDVKMKEKGDIPEGYSVSREKKERFSLILESASTNQTSMYLCASSFSDRGEKLFFGSGTQLSVL.

The chain couples TRBV6-2 or TRBV6-3 to TRBJ2-1; D is unclear. Germline lookup yields CDR1 MNHEY and CDR2 SVGEGT. V gave up 5 bases and J gave up 2 bases, with 4 bases separating them. The CDR3 has 12 residues. Here the CDR3 reads CASSAAYNEQFF. CDR3 bases: TGTGCCAGCAGTGCCGCCTACAATGAGCAGTTCTTC.

This clone has only one observation. CDR3 nucleotide sequence: TGTGCCAGCAGCGAGGGGTGGGAAACCTACGAGCAGTACTTC. Translation: CASSEGWETYEQYF. V gene TRBV11-2 combines with J gene TRBJ2-7; either TRBD1 or TRBD2 may fit D (5 bases each). Trimming took off 5 bases at V and 2 bases at J, with 13 bases between the two ends. From germline, CDR1 is SGHAT and CDR2 FQNNGV. The CDR3 is 14 amino acids.

The chain couples TRBV9 to TRBJ2-3; no reliable D call. V dropped 9 bases and J dropped 5 bases, with 4 bases sitting between them. This CDR3 contains 9 residues. The V gene's germline CDR1 is SGDLS and CDR2 YYNGEE. CDR3: CATKDTQYF. The CDR3 region has the DNA TGTGCCACAAAAGATACGCAGTATTTT.

The rearrangement uses TRBV14 and TRBJ1-4; no clear D. The CDR3 is made up of 15 amino acids. Trimming left V 1 base short and J 6 bases short, with 12 bases between. The germline gives CDR1 SGHDN, CDR2 FVKESK. DNA of the CDR3: TGTGCCAGCAGCCAAGCTTCCACGCGAGATGAAAAACTGTTTTTT. This codes for CASSQASTRDEKLFF.

The CDR3 nucleotides read TGTGCCAGTAGTCCACCCGGTTCTCGGGGTGAAAAACTGTTTTTT. This codes for CASSPPGSRGEKLFF. V usage is TRBV19 and J usage is TRBJ1-4; D gene unclear. Deletions cut 5 bases from V and 7 bases from J, with 17 bases between. This CDR3 spans 15 amino acids. The germline gives CDR1 LNHDA, CDR2 SQIVND (reference sequence).